Following are 20 T cell receptor beta chains from one sample sequenced in a study of T cell repertoires in cytomegalovirus infection. Each CDR3 protein is one row after TCRdb ran MiXCR on the reads. The sample shows fewer than 650,000 distinct CDR3 sequences, 40% of them seen only once. These receptors are not linked to any known antigen. Sample: cultured PBMCs, taken from culture after CMV antigen stimulation. All receptors come from a human donor in good health (CMV status not recorded). Some clones in this sample may be carry-over from other donors' samples.

This chain links TRBV6-5 with TRBJ2-2; tentative D call: TRBD1 (5 bases). The CDR3 spans 13 residues. Trimming pared 10 bases from V and 4 bases from J, leaving 13 bases between. Germline loops: CDR1 MNHEY, CDR2 SVGAGI. The DNA of the CDR3 is TGTGCCACCCAGGGTTTCGCCACCGGGGAGCTGTTTTTT. It encodes CATQGFATGELFF.

The gene calls are TRBV4-1 and TRBJ2-1; no definite D call. Germline CDR1 MGHRA, CDR2 YSYEKL. The CDR3 is 15 residues long. V lost 4 bases to trimming and J lost 2 bases, with 12 bases between them. This CDR3 reads CASSPEQSPYNEQFF. The CDR3 DNA sequence: TGCGCCAGCAGCCCAGAACAGAGCCCCTACAATGAGCAGTTCTTC.

V and J are TRBV7-2 and TRBJ1-5, with a weak D call TRBD1 (6 bases). This CDR3 region has 18 residues. The V gene lost 0 bases and the J gene lost 0 bases, with 15 bases spanning the gap. Per germline, CDR1 SGHTA and CDR2 FQGNSA. The CDR3 sequence is CASSLAGRGRYSNQPQHF. The CDR3 DNA sequence: TGTGCCAGCAGCTTAGCCGGCAGGGGCCGCTATAGCAATCAGCCCCAGCATTTT.

This clonotype was detected only a few times. CDR3 nucleotides: TGCGCCAGCAGCCAAGATCTGCTAGCGGGGGGGACCCAGTACTTC. It encodes CASSQDLLAGGTQYF. The chain couples TRBV4-1 to TRBJ2-5, with TRBD2 identical over 11 bases. Trimming at V came to 0 bases and at J to 7 bases, leaving 4 bases not matched to a gene. This CDR3 is built from 15 residues. CDR1 and CDR2 (germline): MGHRA, YSYEKL.

The V and J genes are TRBV20-1 and TRBJ2-7; 7 nucleotides line up with TRBD1. After removal of 6 bases from V and 3 bases from J, the junction contained 5 bases not matched to a gene. The CDR3 sequence is 12 residues long. Germline V gives CDR1 DFQATT, CDR2 SNEGSKA (reference sequence). The CDR3 here is CSATDRDYEQYF. CDR3 sequence (DNA): TGCAGTGCAACTGACAGGGACTACGAGCAGTACTTC.

The chain employs TRBV12-3 or TRBV12-4 and TRBJ1-1, with TRBD1 as a possible D gene (5 bases). The germline V and J ends were trimmed by 5 bases and 0 bases, with 16 bases remaining between them. The length of the CDR3 is 16 residues. CDR3 sequence: CASSRNRPEMNTEAFF. Here the CDR3 DNA reads TGTGCCAGCAGTCGAAACAGGCCCGAGATGAACACTGAAGCTTTCTTT.

The chain links TRBV12-3 or TRBV12-4 to TRBJ2-5; D may be TRBD1 (6 bases). V was clipped by 6 bases and J by 2 bases, with 13 bases between them. The CDR3 covers 14 residues. The CDR3, as DNA: TGTGCCAGCAGCCAAAACAGGGTACAAGAGACCCAGTACTTC. It codes for CASSQNRVQETQYF.

CDR3 coding DNA: TGTGCCAGCATAGGGGCAGGGGGCAACACTGAAGCTTTCTTT. Translated: CASIGAGGNTEAFF. The chain employs TRBV6-2 or TRBV6-3 and TRBJ1-1; TRBD1 matches 8 bases. V lost 7 bases, J lost 2 bases, and 6 bases stayed unmatched. The CDR3 runs 14 residues. The germline CDR1 and CDR2 sequences are MNHEY and SVGEGT.

This clonotype was seen a few times. The DNA of the CDR3 is TGTGCCACTGGGACAGGGGGTTCCTATGGCTACACCTTC. Its translation: CATGTGGSYGYTF. The chain joins TRBV15 to TRBJ1-2; 11 bases fit TRBD1. After removal of 9 bases from V and 4 bases from J, the junction contained 4 bases not matched to a gene. Germline V gives CDR1 LNHNV, CDR2 YYDKDF (reference sequence). The CDR3 runs 13 residues.

This clonotype was counted only a few times. This sequence joins TRBV11-2 and TRBJ2-5; no clear D gene. The CDR3 extends over 14 amino acids. The ends were cut back, 5 bases at V and 2 bases at J, with 12 bases in the middle. Germline values: CDR1 SGHAT, CDR2 FQNNGV. The CDR3 region is CASSIRTGQETQYF. In nucleotides, the CDR3 is TGTGCCAGCAGCATCCGGACGGGTCAAGAGACCCAGTACTTC. The full variable domain, rest sourced from reference TRBV11-2 and TRBJ2-5, is EAGVAQSPRYKIIEKRQSVAFWCNPISGHATLYWYQQILGQGPKLLIQFQNNGVVDDSQLPKDRFSAERLKGVDSTLKIQPAKLEDSAVYLCASSIRTGQETQYFGPGTRLLVL.

V usage is TRBV7-6 and J usage is TRBJ2-5; TRBD2 aligns across 10 bases. The CDR3 is 18 amino acids. V lost 4 bases, J lost 0 bases, and 11 bases stayed unmatched. In germline, CDR1 is SGHVS, CDR2 FNYEAQ. CDR3: CASSSSASGRSDQETQYF. For the CDR3, the DNA is TGTGCCAGCAGCTCCTCGGCTAGCGGGAGATCTGACCAAGAGACCCAGTACTTC.

There are a few counts of this clonotype. The V and J genes are TRBV5-5 and TRBJ2-2; TRBD1 matches at 9 bases. The CDR3 runs to 19 residues. Germline assignment: CDR1 SGHKS and CDR2 YYEKEE (reference sequence). J gave up 1 base and V 5 bases, and 15 bases lay outside the gene matches. In DNA, the CDR3 is TGTGCCAGCAGGTGGGGACAGGGACAGACCCGTTTGAACACCGGGGAGCTGTTTTTT. It encodes CASRWGQGQTRLNTGELFF.

V is TRBV7-8 and J is TRBJ1-1; 9 nucleotides agree with TRBD1. CDR3 length: 14 amino acids. Germline values: CDR1 SGHVS, CDR2 FQNEAQ. Trimming took 5 bases from V and 7 from J; bases not matched to a gene: 8. The CDR3 coding sequence is TGTGCCAGCAGCCTTTTCGAGACAGGGGGTGAAGCTTTCTTT. Protein sequence: CASSLFETGGEAFF.

CDR3 sequence reads: CASSSTGSGSDEQFF. The CDR3 DNA follows: TGTGCCAGCAGCTCCACAGGTAGCGGGAGCGATGAGCAGTTCTTC. This sequence joins TRBV13 and TRBJ2-1; 9 bases fit TRBD2. CDR1 and CDR2 from the germline V gene are PRHDT and FYEKMQ (reference sequence). This CDR3 has 15 amino acids. V gave up 4 bases and J gave up 8 bases; unmatched junction bases: 9.

V usage is TRBV11-1 and J usage is TRBJ2-7; tentatively, D is TRBD1 or TRBD2 (5 bases each). V gave up 5 bases and J gave up 2 bases, with 10 bases separating them. CDR3 length: 13 residues. Germline loops: CDR1 SGHAT, CDR2 FQDESV (reference sequence). The CDR3 DNA follows: TGTGCCAGCAGCCAAGGGACCCCCTACGAGCAGTACTTC. Amino acid sequence: CASSQGTPYEQYF.

This clonotype has a handful of counts. The genes are TRBV7-8 and TRBJ1-2, with D uncertain. Trimming pared 3 bases from V and 2 bases from J, leaving 7 bases between. Germline V lookup: CDR1 SGHVS, CDR2 FQNEAQ. The CDR3 contains 13 residues. The CDR3 DNA sequence: TGTGCCAGCAGCTTTGTTGAGAACTATGGCTACACCTTC. This sequence encodes CASSFVENYGYTF.

V usage is TRBV14 and J usage is TRBJ1-4; D possibly corresponds to TRBD1 (6 bases). CDR1 and CDR2 from the germline V gene are SGHDN and FVKESK. The CDR3 is made up of 15 amino acids. Trimming removed 3 bases at V and 8 bases at J, with 16 bases between. The CDR3 bases are TGTGCCAGCAGCCATCTCTCGGGGGGCCGGGAAAAACTGTTTTTT. Amino acid sequence: CASSHLSGGREKLFF. Looking up the rest from reference TRBV14 and TRBJ1-4 gives the full variable domain: EAGVTQFPSHSVIEKGQTVTLRCDPISGHDNLYWYRRVMGKEIKFLLHFVKESKQDESGMPNNRFLAERTGGTYSTLKVQPAELEDSGVYFCASSHLSGGREKLFFGSGTQLSVL.

A few counts support this clonotype. CDR3 loop: CASSTDRGSAVGNTIYF. CDR3 DNA: TGTGCCAGCAGTACTGACAGGGGGTCCGCGGTAGGAAACACCATATATTTT. This chain connects TRBV12-3 or TRBV12-4 to TRBJ1-3; 9 bases are shared with TRBD1. CDR3 length: 17 residues. V lost 5 bases to trimming and J lost 4 bases; unmatched junction nucleotides: 12.

V gene TRBV7-2 combines with J gene TRBJ2-7; 8 bases line up with TRBD2. The CDR3 consists of 15 residues. V was pared by 5 bases and J by 6 bases, with 12 bases of the junction left unmatched. The germline gives CDR1 SGHTA, CDR2 FQGNSA. CDR3 nucleotide sequence: TGTGCCAGCAGCACACAAGCGGGAGTCTCTCGCGAGCAGTACTTC. Its protein product is CASSTQAGVSREQYF.

The chain uses TRBV6-6 and TRBJ1-5; D is possibly TRBD1 (5 bases). V lost 4 bases and J 6 bases, leaving 16 bases between the germline ends. Germline CDR1 and CDR2: MNHNY and SVGAGI (reference sequence). The CDR3 sequence is 15 residues long. Written as DNA, the CDR3 is TGTGCCAGCAGTTCCGCCCCCCAGCAGGGTCAGCCCCAGCATTTT. Encoded protein: CASSSAPQQGQPQHF.